This T cell receptor (beta chain) was sequenced in a study of control samples from healthy donors and cancer patients. CDR1 MGHRA and CDR2 YSYEKL come from the germline V gene. The CDR3 consists of 13 residues. V lost 1 base and J 7 bases, leaving 11 bases between the germline ends. The data were produced by immunoSEQ multiplex PCR, yet TCRdb's version contains in-frame clones alone and is incomplete. The table includes 150,000 or so clones, 85% to 95% detected once. The source of this sequence is a man in his sixties with colorectal cancer. The sequenced material came from PBMCs. The chain carries TRBV4-1 and TRBJ2-7; D gene unclear. The CDR3 DNA is TGCGCCAGCAGCCAAGCGAGCCGTCTGGAGCAGTACTTC. Translating gives CASSQASRLEQYF.